These 12 T cell receptor beta chains share one sample of origin, sequenced in a study of blood T cell repertoires in COVID-19. Only in-frame clones appear in the TCRdb table, and some are missing; sequencing was by immunoSEQ multiplex PCR. The data show 120,000 to 150,000 clones, roughly 90% seen once. The sequencing sample was made of peripheral blood. The receptor set was obtained from a human donor in a cohort sampled during active COVID-19.

This chain links TRBV6-5 with TRBJ2-7; 11 bases match TRBD1. The CDR3 consists of 13 residues. Germline V lookup: CDR1 MNHEY, CDR2 SVGAGI. V shed 2 bases and J 12 bases; nucleotides not matched to a gene: 6. CDR3 sequence (DNA): TGTGCCAGCAGTTACCTTGGACAGGGGGCCTGGTACTTC. Translated, it gives CASSYLGQGAWYF.

V usage is TRBV5-1 and J usage is TRBJ1-6, with a tentative D call TRBD1 (6 bases). Trimming pared 0 bases from V and 9 bases from J, leaving 13 bases between. The CDR3 has 15 amino acids. Germline CDR1 and CDR2: SGHRS and YFSETQ. CDR3 sequence reads: CASSLEWGGGSPLHF. The CDR3 DNA reads TGCGCCAGCAGCTTGGAGTGGGGGGGCGGTTCACCCCTCCACTTT.

J is TRBJ2-7 and V is TRBV6-2 or TRBV6-3; D unclear. Germline CDR1 is MNHEY and CDR2 is SVGEGT. Trimming stripped 0 bases from V and 6 bases from J, with 12 bases between. The CDR3 spans 14 residues. The CDR3 nucleotides read TGTGCCAGCAGTTACTCGTCCCTAGATGGCGAGCAGTACTTC. This translates into CASSYSSLDGEQYF.

CDR3 sequence: CASSLRGANTGELFF. CDR3 in DNA: TGTGCCAGCAGCTTAAGAGGAGCGAACACCGGGGAGCTGTTTTTT. This chain links TRBV7-8 with TRBJ2-2, with D unclear. The V and J ends lost 2 bases and 0 bases respectively, with 7 bases between them. CDR1 is SGHVS and CDR2 is FQNEAQ in the germline V gene. The CDR3 sequence is 15 residues long. The full variable domain, completed using reference TRBV7-8 and TRBJ2-2, is GAGVSQSPRYKVAKRGQDVALRCDPISGHVSLFWYQQALGQGPEFLTYFQNEAQLDKSGLPSDRFFAERPEGSVSTLKIQRTQQEDSAVYLCASSLRGANTGELFFGEGSRLTVL.

The chain couples TRBV19 to TRBJ1-2; tentative D call: TRBD1 (5 bases). The CDR3 consists of 14 residues. Trimming stripped 6 bases from V and 2 bases from J, with 13 bases between. Germline CDR1 and CDR2: LNHDA and SQIVND (reference sequence). CDR3 nucleotide sequence: TGTGCCAGTAGCCTAAGCGGGGCCAACTATGGCTACACCTTC. Protein sequence: CASSLSGANYGYTF.

The J gene is TRBJ1-5, the V gene TRBV6-5; D not certain. There are 14 residues in the CDR3. V gave up 0 bases and J gave up 3 bases, with 6 bases separating them. The germline gives CDR1 MNHEY, CDR2 SVGAGI. The CDR3, as DNA: TGTGCCAGCAGTTACTCTTCGTTCAATCAGCCCCAGCATTTT. Translating it yields CASSYSSFNQPQHF.

This clone was observed a single time. This chain links TRBV3-1 (or the pseudogene TRBV3-2) with TRBJ1-1; 8 positions match TRBD1. After removal of 2 bases from V and 5 bases from J, the junction contained 4 bases not matched to a gene. The CDR3 runs 14 residues. Germline V lookup: CDR1 LGHDT, CDR2 YNNKEL (reference sequence). DNA for the CDR3: TGTGCCAGCAGCCAAAACAGGGGGGAAACTGAAGCTTTCTTT. Amino acids: CASSQNRGETEAFF.

The gene calls are TRBV3-1 (or the pseudogene TRBV3-2) and TRBJ2-1; D unresolved. The ends were cut back, 0 bases at V and 11 bases at J, with 14 bases in the middle. CDR3 length: 14 amino acids. Germline V gives CDR1 LGHDT, CDR2 YNNKEL (reference sequence). The CDR3 region has the DNA TGTGCCAGCAGCCAAGACCGAGCGTCGAGGAAGCAGTTCTTC. Translation gives CASSQDRASRKQFF.

V is TRBV2 and J is TRBJ1-5; 8 nucleotides align to TRBD1. Germline CDR1 is SNHLY and CDR2 is FYNNEI. Germline trimming cut 3 bases from V and 5 bases from J; bases unmatched to any gene: 3. This CDR3 is 14 amino acids long. CDR3: CASSDRGRHQPQHF. The CDR3, as DNA: TGTGCCAGCAGTGACAGGGGGCGTCATCAGCCCCAGCATTTT.

This chain links TRBV13 with TRBJ2-5; 12 bases fit TRBD2. CDR3 length: 16 residues. The germline V gene has CDR1 PRHDT and CDR2 FYEKMQ (reference sequence). V dropped 4 bases and J dropped 4; count of bases not matched to a gene: 7. CDR3 sequence (DNA): TGTGCCAGCAGCTCTCCTAGCGGGGGGGCTCTAGAGACCCAGTACTTC. Its translation is CASSSPSGGALETQYF. Using reference TRBV13 and TRBJ2-5 for the parts outside the CDR3, the full variable domain is AAGVIQSPRHLIKEKRETATLKCYPIPRHDTVYWYQQGPGQDPQFLISFYEKMQSDKGSIPDRFSAQQFSDYHSELNMSSLELGDSALYFCASSSPSGGALETQYFGPGTRLLVL.

The V gene is TRBV6-5, the J gene TRBJ1-6; TRBD1 aligns across 8 bases. V dropped 8 bases and J dropped 14; count of bases not matched to a gene: 8. The V gene's germline CDR1 is MNHEY and CDR2 SVGAGI. CDR3 length: 12 residues. In DNA, the CDR3 is TGTGCCAGCCGAATAGACAGGGGAACCCTCCACTTT. Translation gives CASRIDRGTLHF.

The rearrangement links TRBV6-6 to TRBJ2-1, with 10 bases identical to TRBD2. Germline V CDR1 and CDR2: MNHNY, SVGAGI (reference sequence). This CDR3 comprises 16 residues. J lost 4 bases, V lost 2 bases, and 5 bases had no gene match. CDR3 in DNA: TGTGCCAGCAGTTACGTAGCGGGGGGCCAATACAATGAGCAGTTCTTC. This encodes CASSYVAGGQYNEQFF.